This TCR beta chain was obtained from a study of blood T cell repertoires in COVID-19. As for the study in general: Samples came from the United States, Italy and Spain, spanning acute and convalescent COVID-19. Nucleic acid was either cDNA or gDNA, and it came from T cells, B-cell-depleted T cells, or PBMCs.

The Seattle patients, enrolled during active infection, were followed longitudinally. As processed by the authors: Nucleated cell number was recorded as an estimate derived from reference gene primer amplification. The assay was immunoSEQ multiplex PCR, and TCRdb's table has in-frame clones only and misses some. V, J and clone size are those of that table, while D and trimming were read from the DNA. Of hundreds of thousands of clones listed, more than 70% are singletons. The V and J ends lost 2 bases and 2 bases, in that order; junction bases with no gene match: 6. The V gene's germline CDR1 is KGHDR and CDR2 SFDVKD. The CDR3 loop spans 17 amino acids.

The sequence derives from a woman in her 70s with COVID-19, enrolled during active disease. The specimen was peripheral blood. V and J are TRBV24-1 and TRBJ1-4, with 8 bases lining up with TRBD1. For the CDR3, the DNA is TGTGCCACCAGTGATTCGGCCAGGGGGCCGACTAATGAAAAACTGTTTTTT. Its protein is CATSDSARGPTNEKLFF.